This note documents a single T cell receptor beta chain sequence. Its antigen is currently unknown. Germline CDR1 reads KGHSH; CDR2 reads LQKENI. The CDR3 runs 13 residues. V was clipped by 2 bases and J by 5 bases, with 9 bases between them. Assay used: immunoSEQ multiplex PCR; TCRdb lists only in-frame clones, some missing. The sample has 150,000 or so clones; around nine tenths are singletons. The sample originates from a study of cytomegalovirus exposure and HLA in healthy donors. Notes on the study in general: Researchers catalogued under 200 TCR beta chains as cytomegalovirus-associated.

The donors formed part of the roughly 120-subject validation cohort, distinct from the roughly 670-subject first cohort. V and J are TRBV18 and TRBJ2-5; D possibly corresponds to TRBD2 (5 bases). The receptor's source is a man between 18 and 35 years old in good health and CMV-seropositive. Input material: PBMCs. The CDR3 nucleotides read TGTGCCAGCTCACCAGGGAGAGGGGAGACCCAGTACTTC. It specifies CASSPGRGETQYF.